In this sample, the clone carrying this T cell receptor (beta chain) turned up many times. The antigen is undetermined. For TCR, cDNA came from 5'RACE template switching, which added a universal primer site and UMIs. TCRdb itself ran the 5' RACE reads through MiXCR, one entry per CDR3 protein. The sample has some 340,000 distinct CDR3 sequences; roughly a tenth are singletons. The data belong to a study of T cells after yellow fever vaccination. Study findings and constraints: Reappearance after the booster was seen for most primary-vaccination clones, at 95% to 96% CD4 and about 90% CD8. Peak timing came faster in the weaker secondary response, day 5 versus 15. Across the CD4 and CD8 compartments, a small share of clonotypes was present in both.

Specimen: CD4+ T cells sorted from PBMCs, collected 45 days after the yellow fever booster vaccination. The sequence came from a young man who received the YFV17D yellow fever vaccine.

The CDR3 loop reads CASSPGGVAVTDTQYF. CDR3 nucleotides: TGCGCCAGCAGCCCCGGGGGGGTAGCGGTCACAGATACGCAGTATTTT. This chain connects TRBV4-1 to TRBJ2-3, with 8 bases fitting TRBD2. CDR1 is MGHRA and CDR2 is YSYEKL in the germline V gene. The CDR3 length is 16 residues. The trim removed 4 bases at V and 2 bases at J, leaving 8 bases unmatched.